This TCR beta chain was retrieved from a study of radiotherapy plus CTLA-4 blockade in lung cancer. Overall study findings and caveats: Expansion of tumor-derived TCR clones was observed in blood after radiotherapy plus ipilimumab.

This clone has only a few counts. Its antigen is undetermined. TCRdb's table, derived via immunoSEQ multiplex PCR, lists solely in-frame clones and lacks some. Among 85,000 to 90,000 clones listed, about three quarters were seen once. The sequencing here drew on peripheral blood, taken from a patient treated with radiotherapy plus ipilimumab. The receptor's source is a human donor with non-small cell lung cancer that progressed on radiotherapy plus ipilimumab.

The CDR3 nucleotides read TGTGCCAGCATCCTTGGGCGCTTGGGTTCTGGGGCCAACGTCCTGACTTTC. The encoded protein is CASILGRLGSGANVLTF. The chain links TRBV28 to TRBJ2-6; D is ambiguous. With 7 bases removed from V and 1 base from J, the gap between germline ends came to 17 bases. This CDR3 has 17 residues. The V gene's germline CDR1 is MDHEN and CDR2 SYDVKM.